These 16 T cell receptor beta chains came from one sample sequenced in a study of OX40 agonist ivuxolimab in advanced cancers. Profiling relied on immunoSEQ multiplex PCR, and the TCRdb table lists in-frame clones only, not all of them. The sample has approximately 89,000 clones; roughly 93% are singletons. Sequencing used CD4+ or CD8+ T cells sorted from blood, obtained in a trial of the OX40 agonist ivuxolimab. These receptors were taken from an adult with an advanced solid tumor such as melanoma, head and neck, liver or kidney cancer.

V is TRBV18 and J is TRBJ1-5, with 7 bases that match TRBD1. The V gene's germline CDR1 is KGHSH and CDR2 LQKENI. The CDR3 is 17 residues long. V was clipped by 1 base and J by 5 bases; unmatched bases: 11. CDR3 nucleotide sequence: TGTGCCAGCTCACCACAACACTTACAGGGGAGGGATCAGCCCCAGCATTTT. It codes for CASSPQHLQGRDQPQHF.

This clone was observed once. This CDR3 reads CASILRGLYSGTEAFF. In nucleotides, the CDR3 is TGTGCCAGCATCCTCCGGGGCCTCTATTCTGGGACTGAAGCTTTCTTT. The chain joins TRBV28 to TRBJ1-1, with D perhaps TRBD1 (5 bases). Between the trimmed V and J ends, which lost 7 bases and 5 bases, there was a span of 23 bases. The CDR3 runs 16 residues. CDR1 is MDHEN and CDR2 is SYDVKM in the germline V gene.

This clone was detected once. DNA of the CDR3: TGTGCCAGCAGTCTCACAGGGCCCAGCACTGAAGCTTTCTTT. Encoded protein: CASSLTGPSTEAFF. The rearrangement uses TRBV28 and TRBJ1-1, with D maybe TRBD1 (6 bases). From germline, CDR1 is MDHEN and CDR2 SYDVKM. CDR3 length equals 14 residues. Deletions cut 5 bases from V and 4 bases from J, with 14 bases between.

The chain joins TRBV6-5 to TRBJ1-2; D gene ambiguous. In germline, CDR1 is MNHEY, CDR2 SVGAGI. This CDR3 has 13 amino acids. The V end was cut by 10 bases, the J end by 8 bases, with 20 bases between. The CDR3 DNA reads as TGTGCCACCTTAACCGGGAAGAAAAGGGGCTACACCTTC. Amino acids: CATLTGKKRGYTF.

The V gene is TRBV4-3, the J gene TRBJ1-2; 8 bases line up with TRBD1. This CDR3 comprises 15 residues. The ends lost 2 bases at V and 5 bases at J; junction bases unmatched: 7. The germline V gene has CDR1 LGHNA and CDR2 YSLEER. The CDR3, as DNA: TGCGCCAGCAGCCAAACACGGGACAGGCGGTATGGCTACACCTTC. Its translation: CASSQTRDRRYGYTF.

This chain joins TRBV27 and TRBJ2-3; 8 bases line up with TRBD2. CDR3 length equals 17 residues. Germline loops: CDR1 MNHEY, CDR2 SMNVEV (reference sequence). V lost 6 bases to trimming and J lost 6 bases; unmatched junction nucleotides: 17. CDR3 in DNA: TGTGCCAGCAGGGGCCCTAGACTAGCGCCTGAGTTTGATACGCAGTATTTT. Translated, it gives CASRGPRLAPEFDTQYF.

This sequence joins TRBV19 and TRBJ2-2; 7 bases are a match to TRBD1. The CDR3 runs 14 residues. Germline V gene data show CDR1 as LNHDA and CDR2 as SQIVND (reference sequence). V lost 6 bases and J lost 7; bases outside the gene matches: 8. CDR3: CASRSAGGIGELFF. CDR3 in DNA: TGTGCCAGTAGATCGGCAGGGGGTATCGGGGAGCTGTTTTTT.

CDR3 in DNA: TGCGCCAGCAGCTTGACGCGGGCTAGCGGGAGCGATGAGCAGTTCTTC. It specifies CASSLTRASGSDEQFF. The chain has TRBV5-1 and TRBJ2-1; the match to TRBD2 covers 10 bases. The J segment lost 8 bases and the V segment lost 1 base, leaving 9 bases of the junction unmatched. The CDR3 length is 16 residues. The germline V gene has CDR1 SGHRS and CDR2 YFSETQ.

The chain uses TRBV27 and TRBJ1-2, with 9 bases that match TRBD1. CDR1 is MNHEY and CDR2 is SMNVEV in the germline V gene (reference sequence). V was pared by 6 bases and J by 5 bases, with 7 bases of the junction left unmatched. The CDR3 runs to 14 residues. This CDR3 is CASRLGQGSYGYTF. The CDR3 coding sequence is TGTGCCAGCAGACTAGGACAGGGGAGTTATGGCTACACCTTC.

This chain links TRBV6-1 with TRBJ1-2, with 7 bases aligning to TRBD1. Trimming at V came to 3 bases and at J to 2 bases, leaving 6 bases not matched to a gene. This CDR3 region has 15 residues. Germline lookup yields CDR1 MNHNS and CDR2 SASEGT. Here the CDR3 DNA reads TGTGCCAGCAGTGAGGGGGCAGGGGGGAACTATGGCTACACCTTC. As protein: CASSEGAGGNYGYTF.

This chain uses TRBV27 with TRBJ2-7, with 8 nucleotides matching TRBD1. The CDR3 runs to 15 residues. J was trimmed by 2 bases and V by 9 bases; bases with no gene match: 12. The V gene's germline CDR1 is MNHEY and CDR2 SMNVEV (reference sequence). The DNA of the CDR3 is TGTGCCAGTCAGCTGCGCCGGACAGGGACCTACGAGCAGTACTTC. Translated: CASQLRRTGTYEQYF.

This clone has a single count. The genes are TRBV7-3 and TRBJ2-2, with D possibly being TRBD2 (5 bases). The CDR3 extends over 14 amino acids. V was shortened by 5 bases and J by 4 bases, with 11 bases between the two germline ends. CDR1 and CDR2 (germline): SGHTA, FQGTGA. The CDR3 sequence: CASSPMAGTGELFF. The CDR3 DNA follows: TGTGCCAGCAGCCCGATGGCGGGCACCGGGGAGCTGTTTTTT.

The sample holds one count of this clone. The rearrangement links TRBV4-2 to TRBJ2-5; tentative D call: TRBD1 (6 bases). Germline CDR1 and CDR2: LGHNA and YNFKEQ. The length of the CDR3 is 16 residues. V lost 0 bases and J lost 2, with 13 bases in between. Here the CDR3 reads CASSQEKGTLQETQYF. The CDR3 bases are TGTGCCAGCAGCCAAGAGAAGGGGACACTACAAGAGACCCAGTACTTC.

CDR3 sequence (DNA): TGCGCCAGCAGCTTGGTGGTACATTCCTACGAGCAGTACTTC. The encoded protein is CASSLVVHSYEQYF. The V call is TRBV5-1, the J call TRBJ2-7; D ambiguous. Germline CDR1 is SGHRS and CDR2 is YFSETQ. V lost 0 bases and J lost 1, with 8 bases in between. This CDR3 region has 14 residues.

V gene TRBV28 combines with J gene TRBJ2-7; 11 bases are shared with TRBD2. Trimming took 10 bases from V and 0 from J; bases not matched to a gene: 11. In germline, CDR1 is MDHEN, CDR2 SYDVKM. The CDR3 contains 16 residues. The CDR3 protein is CANDGTSGIASYEQYF. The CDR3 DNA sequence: TGTGCCAACGACGGGACTAGCGGAATAGCCTCCTACGAGCAGTACTTC.

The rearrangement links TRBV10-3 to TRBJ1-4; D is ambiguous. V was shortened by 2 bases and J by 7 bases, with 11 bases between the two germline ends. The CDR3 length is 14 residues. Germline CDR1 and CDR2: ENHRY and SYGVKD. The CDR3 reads CAISESQVGEKLFF. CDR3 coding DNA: TGTGCCATCAGTGAGAGTCAGGTCGGTGAAAAACTGTTTTTT.